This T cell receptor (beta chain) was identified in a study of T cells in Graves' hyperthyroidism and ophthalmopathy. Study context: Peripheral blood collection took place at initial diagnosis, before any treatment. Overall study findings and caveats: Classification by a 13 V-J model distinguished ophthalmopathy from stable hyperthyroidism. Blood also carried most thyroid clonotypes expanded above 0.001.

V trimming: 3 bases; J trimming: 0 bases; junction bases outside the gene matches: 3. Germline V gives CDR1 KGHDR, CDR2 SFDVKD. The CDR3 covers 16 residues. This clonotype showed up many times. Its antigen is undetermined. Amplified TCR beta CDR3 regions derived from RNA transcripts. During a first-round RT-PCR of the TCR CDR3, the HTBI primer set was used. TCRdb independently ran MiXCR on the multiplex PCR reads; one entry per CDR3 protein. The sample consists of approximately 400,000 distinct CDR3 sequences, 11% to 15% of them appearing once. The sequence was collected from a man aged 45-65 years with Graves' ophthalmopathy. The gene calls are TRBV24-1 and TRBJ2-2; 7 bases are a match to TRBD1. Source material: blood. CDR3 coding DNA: TGTGCCACCAGTGATCCCGGACAGGCGAACACCGGGGAGCTGTTTTTT. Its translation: CATSDPGQANTGELFF.